A single sample gave rise to the 3 T cell receptor beta chains below, sequenced in a study of identical twins. In TCRdb, the 5' RACE reads were re-called with MiXCR into one record per CDR3 protein. The profile shows approximately 410,000 distinct CDR3 sequences, under 20% of them singletons. Sample: naive T cells sorted from blood. These receptors originate from a man aged 50 or older in good health.

This clonotype was seen only a few times. This chain uses TRBV6-1 with TRBJ2-7; D is possibly TRBD1 or TRBD2 (6 bases each). V dropped 7 bases and J dropped 5 bases, with 18 bases sitting between them. Germline V CDR1 and CDR2: MNHNS, SASEGT. The CDR3 covers 14 residues. CDR3 coding DNA: TGTGCCAGCAAGGGAGAGAGGGGGAGGAACGAGCAGTACTTC. Protein: CASKGERGRNEQYF.

This clonotype has a handful of counts. The chain combines TRBV9 with TRBJ2-7, with D perhaps matching TRBD2 (5 bases). This CDR3 spans 12 amino acids. Germline CDR1 and CDR2: SGDLS and YYNGEE. Deletions cut 4 bases from V and 5 bases from J, with 10 bases between. This CDR3 reads CASSPGSNEQYF. CDR3 nucleotides: TGTGCCAGCAGCCCGGGATCGAACGAGCAGTACTTC. Complete variable domain (other parts from reference TRBV9 and TRBJ2-7): DSGVTQTPKHLITATGQRVTLRCSPRSGDLSVYWYQQSLDQGLQFLIQYYNGEERAKGNILERFSAQQFPDLHSELNLSSLELGDSALYFCASSPGSNEQYFGPGTRLTVT.

The chain links TRBV4-3 to TRBJ1-4; no clear D gene. There are 15 residues in the CDR3. The germline CDR1 and CDR2 sequences are LGHNA and YSLEER. Trimming cost V 0 bases and J 10 bases, with 15 bases left between them. The DNA for the CDR3 is TGCGCCAGCAGCCAAGACGGGCTCATGGGGTCAAAACTGTTTTTT. As protein: CASSQDGLMGSKLFF.